This T cell receptor (beta chain) was retrieved from a study of breast tumors, draining lymph nodes, adjacent tissues. TCRdb itself ran the multiplex PCR reads through MiXCR, one entry per CDR3 protein. This sample has 200,000 to 300,000 distinct CDR3 sequences, with roughly 31% found just once. About this clonotype: A read error may be the cause here, since a much bigger clone is one base away.

The CDR3 length is 15 residues. Germline CDR1 and CDR2: SGHNT and YYREEE (reference sequence). Samples came from axillary lymph nodes draining the breast cancer. The V call is TRBV5-4, the J call TRBJ1-2, with 10 bases identical to TRBD1. Sample: axillary lymph node tissue. This sequence originates from a female donor with breast cancer. Some clones in this sample may be carry-over from other donors' samples. CDR3 nucleotides: TGTGCCAGCAGCTTGAAGGCCGGGACAGGGGTTGGCTGCACCTTC. Residues: CASSLKAGTGVGCTF. Complete variable domain (other parts from reference TRBV5-4 and TRBJ1-2): ETGVTQSPTHLIKTRGQQVTLRCSSQSGHNTVSWYQQALGQGPQFIFQYYREEENGRGNFPPRFSGLQFPNYSSELNVNALELDDSALYLCASSLKAGTGVGCTFGSGTRLTVV.